This T cell receptor (beta chain) was recovered during a study of blood T cell repertoires in COVID-19. Authors' methods: Reference gene primer amplification gave nucleated cell count estimates. TCRdb's table, derived via immunoSEQ multiplex PCR, lists solely in-frame clones and lacks some. D and trimming were read from the DNA, whereas the V and J calls and clone size are those reported in that table. Here the sample spans approximately 130,000 clones, around 87% being singletons. The CDR3 loop spans 16 amino acids. The germline V gene has CDR1 LGHNA and CDR2 YNFKEQ. Germline trimming cut 0 bases from V and 10 bases from J; bases unmatched to any gene: 11.

Sequencing was performed on peripheral blood. This rearrangement joins TRBV4-2 to TRBJ1-4; the match to TRBD1 covers 7 bases. The origin of this receptor is a man aged 45-60 years with active COVID-19. The CDR3 sequence: CASSQDPRTGTGKLFF. CDR3 bases: TGTGCCAGCAGCCAAGACCCCCGGACAGGAACGGGAAAACTGTTTTTT.